Included here is one T cell receptor beta chain sequence, with context. What it binds is unknown. Graft tissue processing released intraepithelial and lamina propria lymphocytes. This sample is part of a study of graft-versus-host responses after intestinal transplantation. Broader study findings: The study found high graft-versus-host to host-versus-graft clonal ratios in allografts of patients with graft-donor T cell macrochimerism.

The assay was immunoSEQ multiplex PCR, and TCRdb's table has in-frame clones only and misses some. The repertoire holds tens of thousands of clones, 75% to 90% seen once, with 1.5% to 2% in the top ten. This sample comprised ileum tissue, obtained more than 350 days after transplant. The origin of this receptor is a human patient who received an intestinal transplant, so some T cells may come from the graft donor.

CDR3 amino acids: CASSVGEGPSNQPQHF. Here the CDR3 DNA reads TGTGCCAGCAGCGTAGGGGAAGGCCCGAGCAATCAGCCCCAGCATTTT. The chain couples TRBV9 to TRBJ1-5; no clear D gene. V lost 0 bases and J 1 base, leaving 11 bases between the germline ends. This CDR3 comprises 16 residues. Germline V lookup: CDR1 SGDLS, CDR2 YYNGEE.